These 11 T cell receptor beta chains originate from one sample sequenced in a study of cytomegalovirus exposure and HLA in healthy donors. The PCR ran on 60 Vbeta and 13 Jbeta primers. Repertoires were generated with immunoSEQ multiplex PCR, while TCRdb's copy carries only in-frame clones and drops some. In the table there are roughly 92,000 clones, approximately 7.1% of which are singletons. Sequencing was performed on PBMCs. These receptors all stem from a man in his fifties in good health and CMV-seronegative.

The chain has TRBV23-1 and TRBJ2-7, with D maybe TRBD2 (6 bases). TRBV23-1 has ORF status, its function being uncertain. The CDR3 loop spans 16 amino acids. Trimming stripped 2 bases from V and 2 bases from J, with 16 bases between. The CDR3 DNA reads as TGCGCCAGCAGTCAAGGACTAACAGGAGGGGCCTACGAGCAGTACTTC. As protein: CASSQGLTGGAYEQYF.

V gene TRBV7-2 combines with J gene TRBJ2-1; D may be TRBD1 (5 bases). The CDR3 is made up of 15 amino acids. Germline CDR1 and CDR2: SGHTA and FQGNSA. The V end was cut by 0 bases, the J end by 3 bases, with 9 bases between. The chain's CDR3 is CASSLAGARYNEQFF. CDR3 coding DNA: TGTGCCAGCAGCTTAGCAGGGGCTCGCTACAATGAGCAGTTCTTC.

This clone was counted a few times. The chain combines TRBV15 with TRBJ2-5, with a possible D match to TRBD2 (5 bases). V was cut by 2 bases and J by 2 bases, with 12 bases left in between. Germline-derived CDR1 and CDR2 are LNHNV and YYDKDF (reference sequence). The CDR3 runs to 15 residues. CDR3 sequence: CATSRPAALQETQYF. In DNA, the CDR3 is TGTGCCACCAGCAGACCAGCGGCGCTGCAAGAGACCCAGTACTTC. The full variable domain, its missing parts supplied by reference TRBV15 and TRBJ2-5, is DAMVIQNPRYQVTQFGKPVTLSCSQTLNHNVMYWYQQKSSQAPKLLFHYYDKDFNNEADTPDNFQSRRPNTSFCFLDIRSPGLGDTAMYLCATSRPAALQETQYFGPGTRLLVL.

The chain joins TRBV7-9 to TRBJ2-5, with 8 bases matching TRBD1. Germline V gene data show CDR1 as SEHNR and CDR2 as FQNEAQ (reference sequence). There are 15 residues in the CDR3. The V gene end was trimmed by 1 base and the J gene end by 5 bases; junction bases not matched to a gene: 6. In nucleotides, the CDR3 is TGTGCCAGCAGCTTAGTCCCAGGGGGCGCGGAGACCCAGTACTTC. Its translation is CASSLVPGGAETQYF.

This clone has a handful of counts. This chain connects TRBV2 to TRBJ1-1; D uncertain. CDR1 SNHLY and CDR2 FYNNEI come from the germline V gene. V gave up 5 bases and J gave up 1 base, with 8 bases separating them. The CDR3 spans 13 residues. The CDR3 loop is CASSFQENTEAFF. In nucleotides, the CDR3 is TGTGCCAGCAGTTTCCAGGAGAACACTGAAGCTTTCTTT.

V gene TRBV27 combines with J gene TRBJ1-2, with TRBD1 identical over 8 bases. Germline V lookup: CDR1 MNHEY, CDR2 SMNVEV (reference sequence). CDR3 length equals 14 residues. The V gene end was trimmed by 3 bases and the J gene end by 6 bases; junction bases not matched to a gene: 6. The CDR3 DNA follows: TGTGCCAGCAGTTTGCCGGGACAGGTGGATGGCTACACCTTC. Protein product: CASSLPGQVDGYTF.

V and J are TRBV25-1 and TRBJ1-1, with D maybe TRBD1 (5 bases). V gave up 4 bases and J gave up 1 base, with 13 bases separating them. The CDR3 runs 15 residues. Germline loops: CDR1 MGHDK, CDR2 SYGVNS. CDR3 sequence: CASSGTGLPNTEAFF. DNA of the CDR3: TGTGCCAGCAGTGGAACGGGACTCCCGAACACTGAAGCTTTCTTT.

This clone was counted only a few times. The rearrangement joins TRBV5-1 to TRBJ1-1; maybe TRBD1 (6 bases). The CDR3 has 15 amino acids. The germline CDR1 and CDR2 sequences are SGHRS and YFSETQ. Trimming cost V 2 bases and J 0 bases, with 11 bases left between them. CDR3 nucleotide sequence: TGCGCCAGCAGCTTACAGGGTTCAGTGAACACTGAAGCTTTCTTT. Amino acid sequence: CASSLQGSVNTEAFF. Combining the CDR3 with reference TRBV5-1 and TRBJ1-1 gives the whole variable domain KAGVTQTPRYLIKTRGQQVTLSCSPISGHRSVSWYQQTPGQGLQFLFEYFSETQRNKGNFPGRFSGRQFSNSRSEMNVSTLELGDSALYLCASSLQGSVNTEAFFGQGTRLTVV.

The chain employs TRBV19 and TRBJ1-4; the D is unclear. Germline V gene lookup returns CDR1 LNHDA and CDR2 SQIVND (reference sequence). This CDR3 has 14 residues. Trimming left V 3 bases short and J 5 bases short, with 10 bases between. The CDR3 coding sequence is TGTGCCAGTAGTATGTCCAGCGGGAATGAAAAACTGTTTTTT. Its protein product is CASSMSSGNEKLFF. Full variable domain (outside the CDR3, taken from reference TRBV19 and TRBJ1-4): DGGITQSPKYLFRKEGQNVTLSCEQNLNHDAMYWYRQDPGQGLRLIYYSQIVNDFQKGDIAEGYSVSREKKESFPLTVTSAQKNPTAFYLCASSMSSGNEKLFFGSGTQLSVL.

The chain uses TRBV7-9 and TRBJ2-5; possibly TRBD2 for D (6 bases). The J call may be mistaken, given a closer DNA end match to TRBJ2-7. This CDR3 contains 16 residues. Germline V gene sequence: CDR1 SEHNR, CDR2 FQNEAQ (reference sequence). The CDR3 sequence: CASSLGGGGSSYEQYF. CDR3 nucleotides: TGTGCCAGCAGCTTAGGGGGTGGAGGGAGCTCCTACGAGCAGTACTTC.

The chain uses TRBV27 and TRBJ2-7, with TRBD2 as a possible D gene (6 bases). Germline V gene lookup returns CDR1 MNHEY and CDR2 SMNVEV (reference sequence). The V and J ends lost 3 bases and 6 bases respectively, with 15 bases between them. The CDR3 consists of 14 residues. This CDR3 reads CASSFRTGVSEQYF. The CDR3 nucleotides read TGTGCCAGCAGTTTTCGAACGGGAGTATCCGAGCAGTACTTC.